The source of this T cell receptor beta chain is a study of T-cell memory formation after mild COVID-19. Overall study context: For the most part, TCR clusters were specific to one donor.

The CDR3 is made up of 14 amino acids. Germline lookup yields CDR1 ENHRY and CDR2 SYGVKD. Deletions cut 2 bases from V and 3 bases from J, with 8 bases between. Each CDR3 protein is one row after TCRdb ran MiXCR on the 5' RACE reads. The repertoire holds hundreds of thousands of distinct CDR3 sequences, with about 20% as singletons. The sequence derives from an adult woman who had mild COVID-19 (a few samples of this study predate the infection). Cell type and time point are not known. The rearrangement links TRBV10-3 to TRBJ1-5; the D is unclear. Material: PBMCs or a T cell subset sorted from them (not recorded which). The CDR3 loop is CAISEEFSNQPQHF. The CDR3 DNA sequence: TGTGCCATCAGTGAGGAGTTTTCCAATCAGCCCCAGCATTTT.